The following is a T cell receptor (beta chain) sequence with its context. Original data processing: Reference gene primer amplification yielded estimated nucleated cell counts. Here immunoSEQ multiplex PCR was the method, and the copy in TCRdb shows in-frame clones only, minus some. V, J and clone size derive from that table, while D and trimming were established from the DNA sequence. The data contain some 250,000 clones, roughly 87% of them seen just once; the ten biggest clones take up 0.7% to 0.85%. This sample stems from a study of blood T cell repertoires in COVID-19. Study summary: Sources were T cells, B-cell-depleted T cells, or PBMCs; the material itself was cDNA or gDNA.

The germline gives CDR1 SQVTM, CDR2 ANQGSEA. The CDR3 sequence is 14 residues long. V shed 4 bases and J shed 5 bases, with 17 bases lying between them. The material sequenced was peripheral blood. The chain links TRBV29-1 to TRBJ2-5; D perhaps matches TRBD2 (5 bases). The TCR comes from a woman aged 25 to 39 with acute or convalescent COVID-19. The CDR3 sequence is CSVGTPGGLETQYF. The CDR3 DNA sequence: TGCAGCGTTGGTACCCCCGGAGGCCTTGAGACCCAGTACTTC. The full variable domain, in which reference TRBV29-1 and TRBJ2-5 provide the parts outside the CDR3, is SAVISQKPSRDICQRGTSLTIQCQVDSQVTMMFWYRQQPGQSLTLIATANQGSEATYESGFVIDKFPISRPNLTFSTLTVSNMSPEDSSIYLCSVGTPGGLETQYFGPGTRLLVL.